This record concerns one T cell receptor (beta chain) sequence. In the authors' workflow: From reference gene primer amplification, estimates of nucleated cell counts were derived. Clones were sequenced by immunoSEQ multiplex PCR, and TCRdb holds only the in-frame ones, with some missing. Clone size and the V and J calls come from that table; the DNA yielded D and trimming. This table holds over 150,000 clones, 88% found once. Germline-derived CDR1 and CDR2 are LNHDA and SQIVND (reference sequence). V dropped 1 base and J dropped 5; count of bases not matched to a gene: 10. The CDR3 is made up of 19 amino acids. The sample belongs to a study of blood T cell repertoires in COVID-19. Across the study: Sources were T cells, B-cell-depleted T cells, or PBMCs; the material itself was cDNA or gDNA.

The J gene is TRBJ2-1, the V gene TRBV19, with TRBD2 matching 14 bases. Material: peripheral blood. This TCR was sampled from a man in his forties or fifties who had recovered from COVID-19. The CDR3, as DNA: TGTGCCAGTAGTATAGGGGGACTAGCGGGAGTACGAGGAAACAATGAGCAGTTCTTC. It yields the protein CASSIGGLAGVRGNNEQFF.